Sequencing of this T cell receptor (beta chain) was carried out in a study of blood T cell repertoires in COVID-19. Study as a whole: The samples span acute and convalescent COVID-19 from the United States, Italy and Spain. T cells, B-cell-depleted T cells, or PBMCs supplied cDNA or gDNA.

The CDR3 contains 15 residues. Trimming pared 4 bases from V and 0 bases from J, leaving 12 bases between. The germline V gene encodes CDR1 MNHEY and CDR2 SVGAGI. Produced via immunoSEQ multiplex PCR; TCRdb's table is partial and in-frame only. The repertoire includes a few hundred thousand clones, 85% to 90% of them detected once, and 2.4% sits in the top ten. Cohorts were assigned according to the clinical history that participants reported. Cohort 3 donors were reported recovered after two negative PCRs, clearance, or symptom resolution. The clonotype was recovered from a young woman who had recovered from COVID-19. The chain has TRBV6-5 and TRBJ1-2; D is unclear. Sample: PBMCs or T cells enriched from blood (not recorded which). CDR3 nucleotides: TGTGCCAGCAGTTCCCCTAGTCTCGCTAACTATGGCTACACCTTC. Its protein is CASSSPSLANYGYTF.